This TCR beta chain was sequenced in a study of cytomegalovirus exposure and HLA in healthy donors. The study's findings and limits: The study found most TCR sequences rare, yet found some public TCRs in many donors. In a later analysis, at a false discovery rate of 0.05, 16,951 TCR beta sequences matched HLA alleles. TCR beta chains numbering some 150 were designated cytomegalovirus-associated.

Of note for this clone: The antigen is undetermined.

Primers: 60 Vbeta forward and 13 Jbeta reverse. The method was immunoSEQ multiplex PCR; TCRdb's version includes in-frame clones alone and lacks a portion of them. Among about 200,000 clones listed, about nine tenths were seen once. What was sequenced was PBMCs. The receptor comes from a boy aged 2 to 10 in good health and CMV-seronegative.

The CDR3 coding sequence is TGTGCCAGCAGTGGACAGATTGAAGCTTTCTTT. Translation gives CASSGQIEAFF. The chain is built from TRBV2 and TRBJ1-1; perhaps TRBD1 as D (5 bases). The CDR3 is 11 amino acids. The germline CDR1 and CDR2 sequences are SNHLY and FYNNEI. The germline V and J ends were trimmed by 4 bases and 7 bases, with 7 bases remaining between them.